These T cell receptor beta chains were read from a single sample in a study of CD8+ T cells in alopecia areata. Data came from immunoSEQ multiplex PCR; TCRdb stores just in-frame clones and leaves some out. The table records some 96,000 clones, roughly 64% of them present only once. Sequencing was performed on CD8+ T cells sorted from blood, taken at week 4, from a patient treated with tofacitinib. These receptors were collected from a human donor with alopecia areata. The CDR3 runs from the conserved cysteine through the conserved F or W. The D gene is left open where the match is weak.

>TRBJ2-3|TRBV28|TRBD2
CASSPGLAGEMEQYF
>TRBJ2-5|TRBV29-1|-
CSVWGGQAEVEETQYF
>TRBJ1-2|TRBV5-1|-
CASSPLNTGTYGYTF
>TRBJ1-1|TRBV30|-
CAWSVSNTEAFF
>TRBJ2-3|TRBV5-6|TRBD2
CASSWDGAAGGRGDTQYF
>TRBJ1-1|TRBV9|TRBD1
CASSSRADRGLHTEAFF
>TRBJ2-1|TRBV2|TRBD2
CASSGSHSGSLYNEQFF
>TRBJ2-1|TRBV27|-
CASTQQSSYNEQFF
>TRBJ2-5|TRBV27|-
CARHFTGQETQYF
>TRBJ2-1|TRBV29-1|-
CSGTGDTLNEQFF
>TRBJ2-5|TRBV5-4|TRBD2
CASSSSGSFQETQYF
>TRBJ1-2|TRBV29-1|-
CSVVATGWGYTF
>TRBJ1-1|TRBV6-5|TRBD1
CASGTGRDSEAFF
>TRBJ2-7|TRBV28|TRBD1
CASSGDSGYEQYF
>TRBJ2-3|TRBV27|-
CASSLSGGPHTQYF
>TRBJ1-2|TRBV5-4|-
CASSLATDIRFDNYGYTF
>TRBJ2-1|TRBV29-1|-
CSVARGDYNEQFF
>TRBJ1-1|TRBV7-9|-
CASSLEGQGSTEAFF
>TRBJ2-7|TRBV30|TRBD1
CAWSAETGGFVGEQYF
>TRBJ2-5|TRBV5-1|TRBD2
CASSLEMRGDKQETQYF
>TRBJ2-1|TRBV27|-
CASSLGGYNEQFF
>TRBJ1-1|TRBV10-3|TRBD1
CAISYNRGSTEAFF
>TRBJ1-1|TRBV27|-
CASSLVGGNTEAFF
>TRBJ2-3|TRBV29-1|-
CSVCTMANAVLLTDTQYF
>TRBJ1-5|TRBV9|-
CASRVDGTDNQPQHF
>TRBJ2-1|TRBV28|-
CASSRDGGVDEQFF
>TRBJ2-2|TRBV30|-
CAWSVGGELFF
>TRBJ2-7|TRBV29-1|TRBD1
CSVEGQGNEQYF
>TRBJ2-1|TRBV7-3|-
CASSLVGGEQFF
>TRBJ2-7|TRBV27|TRBD1
CAVAPGTAYEQYF
>TRBJ2-3|TRBV14|-
CASSQGGRTDTQYF
>TRBJ2-3|TRBV2|-
CASSDLASARTDTQYF
>TRBJ2-1|TRBV6-6|TRBD1
CASSQGTGEYNEQFF
>TRBJ2-3|TRBV5-1|-
CASIARRGREDTQYF
>TRBJ2-3|TRBV7-2|-
CASSPGVAISTDTQYF
>TRBJ1-1|TRBV27|-
CASSLSMRYVNTEAFF
>TRBJ1-5|TRBV15|-
CATRDNNQPQHF
>TRBJ1-1|TRBV5-6|-
CASRRMGARTEAFF
>TRBJ2-7|TRBV4-1|-
CASSQEGSGGPYEQYF
>TRBJ2-4|TRBV7-9|-
CASSLAKVERVADIQYF
>TRBJ1-1|TRBV30|-
CAWREFEAFF
>TRBJ2-5|TRBV27|-
CASSLRLGTQETQYF
>TRBJ1-1|TRBV15|-
CATSRGLNTEAFF
>TRBJ2-3|TRBV29-1|TRBD1
CSAAGTGEGDTQYF
>TRBJ2-7|TRBV9|-
CASGLGYEQYF
>TRBJ1-1|TRBV29-1|-
CSVPGPKAFF
>TRBJ2-2|TRBV5-6|TRBD2
CASSLAGLAATGELFF
>TRBJ2-1|TRBV6-5|-
CASSVRTEGYNEQFF
>TRBJ2-7|TRBV7-2|TRBD2
CASSFPQGGEPYEQYF